This entry lists 4 T cell receptor beta chains sequenced from one sample in a study of T cell repertoires in cytomegalovirus infection. TCRdb re-analysed the reads in MiXCR, keeping a single row per CDR3 protein. The sample lists some 120,000 distinct CDR3 sequences, around 10% occurring once. The antigens these receptors bind are not known. Sequencing used PBMCs, sequenced either directly or after in vitro stimulation (not recorded which). These receptors all come from a human donor in good health (CMV status not recorded). Some clones in this sample may be carry-over from other donors' samples.

This clonotype was detected many times. This sequence joins TRBV7-9 and TRBJ2-7, with 8 bases that match TRBD1. After removal of 1 base from V and 1 base from J, the junction contained 6 bases not matched to a gene. Per the germline V gene, CDR1 is SEHNR and CDR2 is FQNEAQ (reference sequence). The CDR3 is 16 amino acids. The CDR3 DNA reads TGTGCCAGCAGCTTAGAACGGACAGGGAAGTCCTACGAGCAGTACGTC. As protein: CASSLERTGKSYEQYV.

Many counts were recorded for this clonotype. The chain links TRBV7-2 to TRBJ2-2; D remains ambiguous. CDR1 and CDR2 from the germline V gene are SGHTA and FQGNSA. This CDR3 comprises 14 residues. With 0 bases removed from V and 6 bases from J, the gap between germline ends came to 8 bases. CDR3 DNA sequence: TGTGCCAGCAGCTTAGCGCGCGGTCCCGGGGAGCTGTTTTTT. Protein: CASSLARGPGELFF.

This clonotype was picked up a small number of times. The J gene is TRBJ2-7, the V gene TRBV25-1, with 9 bases that match TRBD1. The CDR3 is made up of 13 amino acids. In germline, CDR1 is MGHDK, CDR2 SYGVNS. The V segment lost 7 bases and the J segment 6 bases; nucleotides outside the gene matches: 7. CDR3 sequence (DNA): TGTGCCAGCACGGACAGGGGTCTCCGCGAGCAGTACTTC. Protein: CASTDRGLREQYF.

This clonotype was detected ten times or more. The V gene is TRBV7-2, the J gene TRBJ2-5; the D is unclear. Germline lookup yields CDR1 SGHTA and CDR2 FQGNSA. This CDR3 region has 15 residues. Trimming took 1 base from V and 4 from J, leaving 13 bases between them. The CDR3 DNA sequence: TGTGCCAGCAGCTTAGGGGCAGCCTCTGGAGAGACCCAGTACTTC. Translated: CASSLGAASGETQYF. Combining the CDR3 with reference TRBV7-2 and TRBJ2-5 gives the whole variable domain GAGVSQSPSNKVTEKGKDVELRCDPISGHTALYWYRQSLGQGLEFLIYFQGNSAPDKSGLPSDRFSAERTGGSVSTLTIQRTQQEDSAVYLCASSLGAASGETQYFGPGTRLLVL.